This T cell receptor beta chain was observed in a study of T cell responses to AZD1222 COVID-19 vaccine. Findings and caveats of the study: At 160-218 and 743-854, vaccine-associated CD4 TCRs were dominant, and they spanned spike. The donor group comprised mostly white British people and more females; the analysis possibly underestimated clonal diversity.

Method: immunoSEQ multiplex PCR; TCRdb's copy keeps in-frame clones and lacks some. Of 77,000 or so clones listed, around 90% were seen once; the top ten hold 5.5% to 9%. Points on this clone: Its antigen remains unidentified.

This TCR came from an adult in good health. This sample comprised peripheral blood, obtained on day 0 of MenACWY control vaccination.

Here the CDR3 reads CASSLVRGQKNEKLFF. CDR3 nucleotide sequence: TGTGCCAGCAGCTTAGTGAGGGGACAGAAAAATGAAAAACTGTTTTTT. This chain connects TRBV7-2 to TRBJ1-4; TRBD1 aligns across 7 bases. Germline values: CDR1 SGHTA, CDR2 FQGNSA. The CDR3 loop spans 16 amino acids. The V segment lost 1 base and the J segment 5 bases; nucleotides outside the gene matches: 7.